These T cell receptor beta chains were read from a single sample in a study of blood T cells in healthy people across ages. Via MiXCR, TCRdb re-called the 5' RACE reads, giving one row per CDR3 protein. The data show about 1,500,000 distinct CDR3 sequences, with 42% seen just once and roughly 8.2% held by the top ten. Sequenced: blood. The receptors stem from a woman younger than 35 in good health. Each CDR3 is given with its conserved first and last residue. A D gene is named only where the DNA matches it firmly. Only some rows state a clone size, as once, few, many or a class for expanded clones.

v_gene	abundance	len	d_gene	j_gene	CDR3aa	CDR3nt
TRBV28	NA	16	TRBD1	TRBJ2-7	CASSPNRGFSAYEQYF	TGTGCCAGCAGTCCAAACAGGGGTTTCAGCGCCTACGAGCAGTACTTC
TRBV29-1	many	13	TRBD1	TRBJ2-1	CSVEKGGQGSQFF	TGCAGCGTTGAGAAGGGGGGACAGGGTAGCCAGTTCTTC
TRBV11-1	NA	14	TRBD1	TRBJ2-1	CASGTGGIGNEQFF	TGTGCCAGCGGTACAGGGGGCATAGGCAATGAGCAGTTCTTC
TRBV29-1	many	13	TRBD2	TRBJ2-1	CSVLSGGPGEQFF	TGCAGCGTTCTATCGGGAGGGCCGGGTGAGCAGTTCTTC
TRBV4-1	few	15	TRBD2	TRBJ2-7	CASSQTGTSVYEQYF	TGCGCCAGCAGCCAAACCGGGACTAGCGTCTACGAGCAGTACTTC
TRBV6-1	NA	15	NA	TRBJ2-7	CASSVPGPYSYEQYF	TGTGCCAGCAGTGTCCCAGGACCCTACTCCTACGAGCAGTACTTC
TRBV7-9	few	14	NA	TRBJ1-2	CASSWEGINYGYTF	TGTGCCAGCAGCTGGGAGGGTATTAACTATGGCTACACCTTC
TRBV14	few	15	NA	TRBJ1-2	CASSQGITINYGYTF	TGTGCCAGCAGCCAAGGGATAACCATTAACTATGGCTACACCTTC
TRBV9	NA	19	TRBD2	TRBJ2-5	CASSGDPTSGGAGQETQYF	TGTGCCAGCAGCGGGGATCCGACTAGCGGGGGGGCGGGTCAAGAGACCCAGTACTTC
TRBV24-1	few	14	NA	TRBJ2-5	CATSDYYQGETQYF	TGTGCCACCAGTGATTACTACCAGGGGGAGACCCAGTACTTC
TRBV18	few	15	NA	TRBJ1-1	CASSPDLFQKTEAFF	TGTGCCAGCTCACCTGACCTTTTTCAGAAAACTGAAGCTTTCTTT
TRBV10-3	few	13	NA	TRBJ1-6	CAIRGQYNSPLHF	TGTGCCATCAGGGGCCAGTATAATTCACCCCTCCACTTT
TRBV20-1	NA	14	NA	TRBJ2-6	CFMGAGSGANVLTF	TGCTTCATGGGGGCTGGCTCTGGGGCCAACGTCCTGACTTTC
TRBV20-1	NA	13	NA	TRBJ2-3	CSARLRPGDTQYF	TGCAGTGCTAGACTTCGACCTGGAGATACGCAGTATTTT
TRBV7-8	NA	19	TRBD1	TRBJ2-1	CASSSRDRALAFSYNEQFF	TGTGCCAGCAGCTCCCGGGACAGGGCTCTAGCTTTTTCCTACAATGAGCAGTTCTTC
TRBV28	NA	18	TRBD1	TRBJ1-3	CASSQPRQGSSSGNTIYF	TGTGCCAGCAGCCAGCCGAGACAGGGGTCGAGCTCTGGAAACACCATATATTTT
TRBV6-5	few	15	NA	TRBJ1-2	CASSRLDRANYGYTF	TGTGCCAGCAGCCGCCTGGACAGAGCCAACTATGGCTACACCTTC
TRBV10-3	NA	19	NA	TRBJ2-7	CAISESGSYREDESYEQYF	TGTGCCATCAGTGAGTCGGGTTCCTATAGGGAGGATGAGTCCTACGAGCAGTACTTC
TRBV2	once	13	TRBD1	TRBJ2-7	CATRTGGSYEQYF	TGTGCCACCCGGACAGGGGGATCATACGAGCAGTACTTC
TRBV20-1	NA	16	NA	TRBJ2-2	CSAREVLGALGGELFF	TGCAGTGCTAGGGAAGTGCTGGGGGCCCTCGGCGGGGAGCTGTTTTTT
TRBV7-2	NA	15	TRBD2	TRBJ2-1	CASTRTSGVYNEQFF	TGTGCCAGCACTAGGACTAGCGGGGTCTACAATGAGCAGTTCTTC
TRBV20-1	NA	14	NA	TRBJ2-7	CSAIQGGSYNEQYF	TGCAGTGCTATACAGGGGGGGTCCTACAATGAGCAGTACTTC
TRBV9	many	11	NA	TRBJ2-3	CASSVGNTQYF	TGTGCCAGCAGCGTAGGGAATACGCAGTATTTT
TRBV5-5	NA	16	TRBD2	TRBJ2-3	CASSSETSGYTDTQYF	TGTGCCAGCAGCTCGGAAACTAGCGGATACACAGATACGCAGTATTTT
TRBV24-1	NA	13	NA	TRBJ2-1	CATGQGGYNEQFF	TGTGCCACCGGTCAGGGGGGATACAATGAGCAGTTCTTC
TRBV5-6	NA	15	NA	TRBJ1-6	CASSSRQDYNSPLHF	TGTGCCAGCAGCTCAAGACAGGACTATAATTCACCCCTCCACTTT
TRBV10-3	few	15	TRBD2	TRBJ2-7	CAIRGGGRSSYEQYF	TGTGCCATCAGGGGCGGGGGAAGGAGCTCCTACGAGCAGTACTTC
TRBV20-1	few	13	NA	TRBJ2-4	CSTTIPGGNIQYF	TGCAGTACTACCATCCCGGGCGGTAACATTCAGTACTTC
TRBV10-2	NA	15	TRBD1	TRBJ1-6	CASTPTGGSGSPLHF	TGCGCCAGCACCCCGACAGGGGGCAGCGGTTCACCCCTCCACTTT
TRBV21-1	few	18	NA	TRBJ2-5	CASSKGGLLAGVQETQYF	TGTGCCAGCAGCAAAGGAGGCTTACTAGCGGGAGTACAAGAGACCCAGTACTTC
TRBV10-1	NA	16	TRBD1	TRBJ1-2	CASRRQGAPANYGYTF	TGCGCCAGCAGGCGACAGGGGGCCCCGGCTAACTATGGCTACACCTTC
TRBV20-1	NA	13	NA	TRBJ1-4	CSASGRTNEKLFF	TGCAGTGCTAGCGGCAGGACTAATGAAAAACTGTTTTTT
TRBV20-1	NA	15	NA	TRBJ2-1	CSARRPGQRDNEQFF	TGCAGTGCTAGACGGCCTGGACAGAGAGACAATGAGCAGTTCTTC
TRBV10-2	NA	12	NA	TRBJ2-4	CASSGDSYGQYF	TGCGCCAGCAGTGGAGACTCCTACGGGCAGTACTTC
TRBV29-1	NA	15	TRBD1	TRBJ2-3	CSVEGQGAGTDTQYF	TGCAGCGTTGAAGGTCAGGGGGCTGGCACAGATACGCAGTATTTT
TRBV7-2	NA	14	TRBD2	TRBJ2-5	CASSRVAGYNEQYF	TGTGCCAGCAGTAGAGTAGCGGGGTACAATGAGCAGTACTTC
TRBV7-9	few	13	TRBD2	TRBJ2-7	CASASPGLGEQYF	TGTGCCAGCGCCTCGCCGGGACTAGGCGAGCAGTACTTC
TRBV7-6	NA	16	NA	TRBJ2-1	CASSVFGSTPTNEQFF	TGTGCCAGCAGCGTTTTCGGGAGCACGCCGACCAATGAGCAGTTCTTC
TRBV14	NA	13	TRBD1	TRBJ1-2	CASGQVGQGGYTF	TGTGCCAGCGGCCAAGTGGGACAGGGTGGCTACACCTTC
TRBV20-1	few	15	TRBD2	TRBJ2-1	CSARDRAGVYNEQFF	TGCAGTGCTAGAGATCGAGCGGGGGTTTACAATGAGCAGTTCTTC
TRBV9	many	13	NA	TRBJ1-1	CASSGTENTEAFF	TGTGCCAGCAGCGGAACAGAGAACACTGAAGCTTTCTTT